The 18 T cell receptor beta chains below all came from one sample that was sequenced in a study of cytomegalovirus exposure and HLA in healthy donors. A multiplex PCR was run with 60 Vbeta primers and 13 Jbeta primers. Some clones are missing from TCRdb's copy, which holds only in-frame ones; the method was immunoSEQ multiplex PCR. The profile shows around 200,000 clones, roughly 79% of them singletons. The sequencing input was PBMCs. All receptors derive from a man aged 18 to 30 in good health and CMV-seronegative.

The V and J genes are TRBV4-3 and TRBJ2-4; 8 nucleotides line up with TRBD2. With V trimmed by 0 bases and J by 7 bases, 8 bases remained unmatched. This CDR3 is 16 amino acids long. Germline V gene data show CDR1 as LGHNA and CDR2 as YSLEER. The CDR3 loop is CASSQDLSGRWNIQYF. The CDR3 DNA sequence: TGCGCCAGCAGCCAAGATTTGAGCGGGAGATGGAACATTCAGTACTTC.

The chain employs TRBV28 and TRBJ2-7, with 7 bases fitting TRBD1. Losses at the gene ends were 8 bases for V and 5 bases for J; bases not matched to a gene: 6. This CDR3 has 12 residues. CDR1 and CDR2 from the germline V gene are MDHEN and SYDVKM. This CDR3 reads CASDRDGHEQYF. CDR3 DNA: TGTGCCAGCGACAGGGACGGGCACGAGCAGTACTTC.

V is TRBV7-6 and J is TRBJ2-3; the match to TRBD2 covers 8 bases. The length of the CDR3 is 15 residues. The germline V gene encodes CDR1 SGHVS and CDR2 FNYEAQ. Trimming removed 1 base from V and 3 bases from J; junction bases left unmatched: 3. The CDR3 nucleotides are TGTGCCAGCAGCTTAGGACCGGGGGGGACAGATACGCAGTATTTT. Translated: CASSLGPGGTDTQYF.

The V and J genes are TRBV7-9 and TRBJ2-7; 12 bases are a match to TRBD1. CDR1 and CDR2 from the germline V gene are SEHNR and FQNEAQ (reference sequence). The CDR3 loop spans 14 amino acids. V trimming: 5 bases; J trimming: 5 bases; junction bases outside the gene matches: 4. CDR3 coding DNA: TGTGCCAGCAGCGGGGACAGGGGGCGCGACGAGCAGTACTTC. Protein sequence: CASSGDRGRDEQYF.

V and J are TRBV18 and TRBJ2-7; D is perhaps TRBD2 (6 bases). Germline V gene lookup returns CDR1 KGHSH and CDR2 LQKENI. V was clipped by 3 bases and J by 9 bases, with 18 bases between them. The CDR3 runs 14 residues. CDR3 sequence: CASSPPTALGGQYF. CDR3 in DNA: TGTGCCAGCTCACCGCCTACCGCTTTGGGAGGGCAGTACTTC.

The rearrangement joins TRBV7-9 to TRBJ2-7, with TRBD2 matching over 7 bases. Per the germline V gene, CDR1 is SEHNR and CDR2 is FQNEAQ (reference sequence). This CDR3 is 15 amino acids long. V lost 2 bases to trimming and J lost 6 bases; unmatched junction nucleotides: 10. The CDR3 nucleotides are TGTGCCAGCAGCTTAATGGGAGGGGACGTAGGCGAGCAGTACTTC. The encoded protein is CASSLMGGDVGEQYF.

This sequence joins TRBV6-4 and TRBJ2-3; 11 positions agree with TRBD2. There are 16 residues in the CDR3. V was clipped by 3 bases and J by 1 base; unmatched bases: 3. Germline CDR1 is MRHNA and CDR2 is SNTAGT. This CDR3 reads CASSETSGKGTDTQYF. The CDR3 DNA is TGTGCCAGCAGTGAGACTAGCGGGAAGGGCACAGATACGCAGTATTTT.

V and J are TRBV30 and TRBJ2-5; TRBD1 agrees at 7 bases. Germline V gene sequence: CDR1 GTSNPN, CDR2 SVGIG (reference sequence). V lost 2 bases and J lost 9; bases outside the gene matches: 9. CDR3 length: 13 residues. The CDR3 bases are TGTGCCTGGAGTCTAGGGACAGTCGAGGCCCAGTACTTC. This encodes CAWSLGTVEAQYF. The full variable domain, rest sourced from reference TRBV30 and TRBJ2-5, is SQTIHQWPATLVQPVGSPLSLECTVEGTSNPNLYWYRQAAGRGLQLLFYSVGIGQISSEVPQNLSASRPQDRQFILSSKKLLLSDSGFYLCAWSLGTVEAQYFGPGTRLLVL.

The chain has TRBV30 and TRBJ2-2; a weak D match, TRBD1 (6 bases). The CDR3 is 14 amino acids. Germline V gene lookup returns CDR1 GTSNPN and CDR2 SVGIG (reference sequence). The V end lost 7 bases, the J end lost 4 bases, and 16 bases lay between the germline ends. CDR3 sequence: CASLGGAATGELFF. CDR3 coding DNA: TGTGCCTCCCTTGGGGGCGCGGCCACCGGGGAGCTGTTTTTT. Combining the CDR3 with reference TRBV30 and TRBJ2-2 gives the whole variable domain SQTIHQWPATLVQPVGSPLSLECTVEGTSNPNLYWYRQAAGRGLQLLFYSVGIGQISSEVPQNLSASRPQDRQFILSSKKLLLSDSGFYLCASLGGAATGELFFGEGSRLTVL.

This clone was recorded only once. The rearrangement joins TRBV9 to TRBJ2-1, with 8 bases aligning to TRBD2. Germline loops: CDR1 SGDLS, CDR2 YYNGEE. This CDR3 has 13 amino acids. Trimming at V came to 2 bases and at J to 8 bases, leaving 3 bases not matched to a gene. The CDR3 DNA is TGTGCCAGCAGCGTTCGGGGGGGCGATGAGCAGTTCTTC. It specifies CASSVRGGDEQFF.

The table lists this clone with a few counts. This chain joins TRBV13 and TRBJ2-7; 7 bases match TRBD1. J lost 2 bases, V lost 5 bases, and 3 bases had no gene match. The CDR3 spans 13 residues. The V gene's germline CDR1 is PRHDT and CDR2 FYEKMQ (reference sequence). The CDR3 region is CASSPGQPYEQYF. The CDR3 DNA reads TGTGCCAGCAGCCCGGGACAGCCCTACGAGCAGTACTTC.

This clone was seen only a few times. V gene TRBV28 combines with J gene TRBJ2-7; no clear D gene. CDR1 is MDHEN and CDR2 is SYDVKM in the germline V gene. This CDR3 has 16 residues. V was clipped by 1 base and J by 0 bases, with 13 bases between them. Here the CDR3 DNA reads TGTGCCAGCAGTTTATCGATAACACAGAGCTCCTACGAGCAGTACTTC. This translates into CASSLSITQSSYEQYF.

V and J are TRBV9 and TRBJ2-7; 14 bases fit TRBD2. The CDR3 spans 14 residues. Trimming took 4 bases from V and 7 from J; bases not matched to a gene: 4. From germline, CDR1 is SGDLS and CDR2 YYNGEE. In nucleotides, the CDR3 is TGTGCCAGCAGCTTGACTAGCGGGAGGGTTGAGCAGTACTTC. Protein product: CASSLTSGRVEQYF. Looking up the rest from reference TRBV9 and TRBJ2-7 gives the full variable domain: DSGVTQTPKHLITATGQRVTLRCSPRSGDLSVYWYQQSLDQGLQFLIQYYNGEERAKGNILERFSAQQFPDLHSELNLSSLELGDSALYFCASSLTSGRVEQYFGPGTRLTVT.

This chain connects TRBV11-1 to TRBJ1-2; TRBD1 is a possible D gene (6 bases). The CDR3 consists of 14 residues. V was shortened by 3 bases and J by 6 bases, with 14 bases between the two germline ends. Germline values: CDR1 SGHAT, CDR2 FQDESV (reference sequence). The CDR3 DNA sequence: TGTGCCAGCAGCTTTAGGCAGGGGATGGATGGCTACACCTTC. Its protein is CASSFRQGMDGYTF.

The chain couples TRBV19 to TRBJ1-3; 11 nucleotides line up with TRBD1. The CDR3 runs 13 residues. Trimming cost V 3 bases and J 9 bases; bases outside gene matches: 1. In germline, CDR1 is LNHDA, CDR2 SQIVND (reference sequence). Here the CDR3 DNA reads TGTGCCAGTAGTATCGGGACAGGGGGCACCATATATTTT. Translation gives CASSIGTGGTIYF.

J is TRBJ2-5 and V is TRBV14; possibly TRBD2 for D (5 bases). Trimming removed 4 bases at V and 5 bases at J, with 17 bases between. Germline lookup yields CDR1 SGHDN and CDR2 FVKESK. The CDR3 extends over 15 amino acids. This chain's CDR3 is CASSPPGSFGETQYF. CDR3 nucleotides: TGTGCCAGCAGCCCTCCGGGATCCTTTGGGGAGACCCAGTACTTC.

The V and J genes are TRBV28 and TRBJ2-2; perhaps TRBD2 as D (5 bases). The V gene's germline CDR1 is MDHEN and CDR2 SYDVKM. Trimming removed 3 bases at V and 8 bases at J, with 10 bases between. The CDR3 consists of 13 residues. The CDR3 loop reads CASSFFGRGELFF. The CDR3 DNA reads as TGTGCCAGCAGTTTTTTTGGGAGAGGGGAGCTGTTTTTT.

V is TRBV5-1 and J is TRBJ1-2; 7 nucleotides agree with TRBD1. The V gene's germline CDR1 is SGHRS and CDR2 YFSETQ. With V trimmed by 4 bases and J by 4 bases, 7 bases remained unmatched. This CDR3 is 14 amino acids long. In nucleotides, the CDR3 is TGCGCCAGCAGCCGAGAGGGGGCACTCTATGGCTACACCTTC. Residues: CASSREGALYGYTF.